This is a list of T cell receptor beta chains from one sample in a study of cytomegalovirus exposure and HLA in healthy donors. TCRdb keeps only in-frame clones here, not all; method: immunoSEQ multiplex PCR. This sample has roughly 100,000 clones, with 65% to 75% found just once. Sequencing was carried out using PBMCs. The receptor source for this set is a man aged 40-55 years in good health and CMV-seropositive. CDR3s include the opening cysteine and the closing phenylalanine or tryptophan. Fields, in order: J gene, clone size, V gene, D gene, CDR3 DNA, CDR3 protein. D genes are given only for firm matches. Part of the rows lack a size; the others show once, few, many or a class for expanded clones.

TRBJ2-1,.,TRBV7-9,TRBD2,TGTGCCAGCAGCCAACTAGCGGGAGCCTACAATGAGCAGTTCTTC,CASSQLAGAYNEQFF
TRBJ2-1,.,TRBV19,.,TGTGCCAGTAGTCCCAGACAGGCACTATCCACCTACAATGAGCAGTTCTTC,CASSPRQALSTYNEQFF
TRBJ2-3,.,TRBV7-2,TRBD1,TGTGCCAGCAGCTATCGGACAGGTTCCACAGATACGCAGTATTTT,CASSYRTGSTDTQYF
TRBJ1-3,few,TRBV10-3,.,TGTGCCATCAGTGAGTCTAGGACACTTGCTGGAAACACCATATATTTT,CAISESRTLAGNTIYF
TRBJ2-2,.,TRBV5-1,TRBD2,TGCGCCAGCAGGGGCCAGCGGGAGGGCCGCACCGGGGAGCTGTTTTTT,CASRGQREGRTGELFF
TRBJ2-3,.,TRBV7-9,.,TGTGCCAGCAGCTTGTACCAGGACAGCATTAGCACAGATACGCAGTATTTT,CASSLYQDSISTDTQYF
TRBJ2-1,.,TRBV14,TRBD2,TGTGCCAGCAGCCAATCCGGGACTAGCGGGAGGAAAGAGCAGTTCTTC,CASSQSGTSGRKEQFF
TRBJ1-2,.,TRBV7-2,.,TGTGCCAGCAGCTTAGCGCTATCACGGGGCTACACCTTC,CASSLALSRGYTF
TRBJ2-3,once,TRBV9,.,TGTGCCAGCAGCCTCCAGCAAGACTCTATCACAACCACAGATACGCAGTATTTT,CASSLQQDSITTTDTQYF
TRBJ2-2,.,TRBV29-1,TRBD2,TGCAGCGTTTTAGCGGGAGGGAGGGACACCGGGGAGCTGTTTTTT,CSVLAGGRDTGELFF
TRBJ1-1,.,TRBV7-9,TRBD1,TGTGCCAGCAGCAGACAGGGGGCGACTGAAGCTTTCTTT,CASSRQGATEAFF
TRBJ1-5,once,TRBV5-1,.,TGCGCCAGCAGTCCTGGACATCTAGATCAGCCCCAGCATTTT,CASSPGHLDQPQHF
TRBJ2-2,.,TRBV7-9,.,TGTGCCAGCAGCTTCGGGGTCACGAACACCGGGGAGCTGTTTTTT,CASSFGVTNTGELFF
TRBJ2-1,.,TRBV5-1,.,TGCGCCAGCAGCCAAGGGGGTACAAGCTCCTACAATGAGCAGTTCTTC,CASSQGGTSSYNEQFF
TRBJ1-4,.,TRBV5-1,.,TGCGCCAGCAGCTTGGCCCAATCTAATGAAAAACTGTTTTTT,CASSLAQSNEKLFF
TRBJ2-5,.,TRBV9,TRBD2,TGTGCCAGCAGCAGGAGCGGGGAACTAGAGACCCAGTACTTC,CASSRSGELETQYF
TRBJ2-7,.,TRBV19,TRBD2,TGTGCCAGTAGTATAGATCCCCCCCGGGCTAGCGGGACGATGCAGTACTTC,CASSIDPPRASGTMQYF
TRBJ1-1,once,TRBV4-1,.,TGCGCCAGCAGCCACGGGGGAAACACTGAAGCTTTCTTT,CASSHGGNTEAFF
TRBJ2-3,.,TRBV19,.,TGTGCCAGTAGTATAGGGGCAGTCCGGGATACGCAGTATTTT,CASSIGAVRDTQYF
TRBJ1-1,.,TRBV11-2,.,TGTGCCAGCAGCAAGACGGTGGGGGCCACTGAAGCTTTCTTT,CASSKTVGATEAFF
TRBJ1-2,once,TRBV6-5,.,TGTGCCAGCAGTTCGCCAGGGGATCCCTATGGCTACACCTTC,CASSSPGDPYGYTF
TRBJ1-2,.,TRBV19,TRBD1,TGTGCCAGTAGTTCGAGGACAGGCATTGGCTACACCTTC,CASSSRTGIGYTF
TRBJ2-1,.,TRBV4-3,TRBD2,TGCGCCAGCAGCCAGAAACTAGCGGGAGTTTCCTACAATGAGCAGTTCTTC,CASSQKLAGVSYNEQFF
TRBJ2-3,.,TRBV10-1,TRBD2,TGCGCCAGCAGTGACGGGACTAGCGGGAGGGCTAGCACAGATACGCAGTATTTT,CASSDGTSGRASTDTQYF
TRBJ2-3,.,TRBV9,.,TGTGCCAGCAGCGGTAACGGTCTTGGCACAGATACGCAGTATTTT,CASSGNGLGTDTQYF
TRBJ1-1,few,TRBV19,.,TGTGCCAGTAGTCCCCAAACTGGACAGCTCACTGAAGCTTTCTTT,CASSPQTGQLTEAFF
TRBJ2-2,.,TRBV7-9,TRBD2,TGTGCCAGCAGAGATACCGGGACTAGCGGGACCAACACCGGGGAGCTGTTTTTT,CASRDTGTSGTNTGELFF
TRBJ2-1,.,TRBV7-6,TRBD2,TGTGCCAGCAGCTTAGTAGGTCCAGCGGGAGGGCCTGGTGAGCAGTTCTTC,CASSLVGPAGGPGEQFF
TRBJ1-4,.,TRBV6-5,TRBD1,TGTGCCAGCAGTTATTACTCGGGACAGGGTGGCGAAAAACTGTTTTTT,CASSYYSGQGGEKLFF
TRBJ2-3,once,TRBV10-3,TRBD1,TGTGCCATCAGTGAACAGGGGGCGCAAGATACGCAGTATTTT,CAISEQGAQDTQYF
TRBJ1-1,.,TRBV27,.,TGTGCCAGCAGTTTAGGCAGGGGATTAGTAGCTTTCTTT,CASSLGRGLVAFF
TRBJ2-3,.,TRBV18,TRBD1,TGTGCCAGCTCACCACCGACAGGGTCGGATACGCAGTATTTT,CASSPPTGSDTQYF
TRBJ1-4,once,TRBV28,TRBD1,TGTGCCAGCAGTTTAAGCGGGACAGGGTCTGAAAAACTGTTTTTT,CASSLSGTGSEKLFF
TRBJ2-3,few,TRBV5-1,.,TGCGCCAGCAGCTTGGATACTTATACGCAGTATTTT,CASSLDTYTQYF
TRBJ2-7,.,TRBV5-1,TRBD1,TGCGCCAGCAAGCCTGGACAGGGGAACGAGCAGTACTTC,CASKPGQGNEQYF
TRBJ2-1,.,TRBV6-1,TRBD1,TGTGCCAGCAGTGCTACCGGGACAGGGGGCTTTGAGCAGTTCTTC,CASSATGTGGFEQFF
TRBJ1-1,.,TRBV15,.,TGTGCCACCAGTTCACAGGGAGTTACTGAAGCTTTCTTT,CATSSQGVTEAFF
TRBJ1-5,.,TRBV9,.,TGTGCCAGCAGCATAAGCGGGGGGTCAAGTCAGCCCCAGCATTTT,CASSISGGSSQPQHF
TRBJ2-2,.,TRBV6-5,.,TGTGCCAGCAGTTACTCACGCGACACCGGGGAGCTGTTTTTT,CASSYSRDTGELFF
TRBJ2-5,.,TRBV9,.,TGTGCCAGCAGCTCTACGGGTCTCCAAGAGACCCAGTACTTC,CASSSTGLQETQYF
TRBJ2-2,few,TRBV5-1,TRBD1,TGCGCCAGCAGCTTGGAACGACAGGGCGGGGAGCTGTTTTTT,CASSLERQGGELFF
TRBJ2-1,.,TRBV5-1,TRBD2,TGCGCCAGCAGCTTGCGGCCTAGCGGGAGTGATCCCTACAATGAGCAGTTCTTC,CASSLRPSGSDPYNEQFF
TRBJ2-5,.,TRBV27,.,TGTGCCAGCAGCTTCTCTTCGGACACGCAAGAGACCCAGTACTTC,CASSFSSDTQETQYF